These 13 T cell receptor beta chains came from one sample sequenced in a study of response to subunit inactivated influenza vaccine. TCRdb redid the calling of the RT-PCR reads with MiXCR, one entry per CDR3 protein. The sample consists of hundreds of thousands of distinct CDR3 sequences, about 12% of them appearing once. The sequencing here drew on PBMCs from blood, taken on the day of vaccination. These receptors all come from a man between 45 and 60 years old who received an inactivated influenza vaccine.

The V gene is TRBV15, the J gene TRBJ2-5; 9 bases are shared with TRBD2. From germline, CDR1 is LNHNV and CDR2 YYDKDF (reference sequence). Trimming removed 3 bases from V and 2 bases from J; junction bases left unmatched: 7. The CDR3 runs 16 residues. DNA of the CDR3: TGTGCCACCAGCAGTTGGGGACTAGCCACACAAGAGACCCAGTACTTC. Its translation: CATSSWGLATQETQYF.

The rearrangement uses TRBV20-1 and TRBJ1-5, with D perhaps TRBD1 (5 bases). This CDR3 comprises 18 residues. The ends were cut back, 5 bases at V and 4 bases at J, with 27 bases in the middle. CDR1 and CDR2 from the germline V gene are DFQATT and SNEGSKA (reference sequence). CDR3 protein: CSADPRDGGGSGNQPQHF. CDR3 coding DNA: TGCAGTGCTGACCCCCGGGACGGAGGTGGAAGTGGTAATCAGCCCCAGCATTTT.

The chain carries TRBV6-2 or TRBV6-3 and TRBJ2-7; perhaps D is TRBD1 or TRBD2 (5 bases each). The germline gives CDR1 MNHEY, CDR2 SVGEGT. This CDR3 spans 21 amino acids. V was pared by 2 bases and J by 3 bases, with 32 bases between. As DNA, the CDR3 is TGTGCCAGCAGTTACATCCTCGGGACCCAAGAAGCTCAGGGTCTGGTCTACGAGCAGTACTTC. This codes for CASSYILGTQEAQGLVYEQYF.

The rearrangement uses TRBV2 and TRBJ2-5; D remains unclear. CDR1 and CDR2 (germline): SNHLY, FYNNEI. Trimming took off 3 bases at V and 2 bases at J, with 10 bases between the two ends. The CDR3 has 14 amino acids. The CDR3 is CASSEVRRQETQYF. Here the CDR3 DNA reads TGTGCCAGCAGTGAGGTTCGCAGGCAAGAGACCCAGTACTTC.

This clonotype was picked up a small number of times. The chain links TRBV29-1 to TRBJ2-2, with 10 bases matching TRBD2. The CDR3 has 14 residues. CDR1 is SQVTM and CDR2 is ANQGSEA in the germline V gene. J lost 5 bases, V lost 6 bases, and 6 bases had no gene match. The CDR3 region has the DNA TGCAGCGTAGTAGCGGGGGGCCCGACCGGGGAGCTGTTTTTT. Protein: CSVVAGGPTGELFF.

The V call is TRBV4-3, the J call TRBJ2-7; 7 positions match TRBD2. Germline CDR1 is LGHNA and CDR2 is YSLEER. This CDR3 is built from 17 residues. J lost 2 bases, V lost 0 bases, and 10 bases had no gene match. The CDR3 is CASSQDRSGGWTYEQYF. CDR3 coding DNA: TGCGCCAGCAGCCAAGATCGATCCGGGGGGTGGACCTACGAGCAGTACTTC.

Concerning this clonotype itself: A much larger clone lies a single base off, so this may be a read error. The chain combines TRBV12-3 or TRBV12-4 with TRBJ2-7; TRBD1 matches at 7 bases. Trimming cost V 3 bases and J 5 bases; bases outside gene matches: 7. The CDR3 is made up of 14 amino acids. The CDR3 region is CASSFRGQWNEQYF. DNA for the CDR3: TGTGCCAGCAGTTTCAGGGGACAGTGGAACGAGCAGTACTTC.

This clonotype showed up just a few times. CDR3 residues: CASSQGDSHQHF. The CDR3 region has the DNA TGTGCCAGCAGCCAAGGGGACAGCCACCAGCATTTT. The rearrangement uses TRBV12-3 or TRBV12-4 and TRBJ1-5, with 7 bases fitting TRBD1. CDR3 length equals 12 residues. V trimming: 6 bases; J trimming: 12 bases; junction bases outside the gene matches: 8.

This chain links TRBV7-2 with TRBJ2-5; TRBD1 might be the D (5 bases). The V and J ends lost 5 bases and 7 bases respectively, with 14 bases between them. Germline V gene sequence: CDR1 SGHTA, CDR2 FQGNSA. The CDR3 sequence is 13 residues long. CDR3 sequence: CASSPGKVGTQYF. Here the CDR3 DNA reads TGTGCCAGCAGCCCAGGGAAGGTTGGGACCCAGTACTTC. Full variable domain (rest looked up from reference TRBV7-2 and TRBJ2-5): GAGVSQSPSNKVTEKGKDVELRCDPISGHTALYWYRQSLGQGLEFLIYFQGNSAPDKSGLPSDRFSAERTGGSVSTLTIQRTQQEDSAVYLCASSPGKVGTQYFGPGTRLLVL.

This clonotype occurred many times. The V and J genes are TRBV27 and TRBJ1-5; D might be TRBD1 (6 bases). Looked up from germline, CDR1 is MNHEY and CDR2 is SMNVEV (reference sequence). The CDR3 has 15 residues. Trimming took off 6 bases at V and 7 bases at J, with 19 bases between the two ends. This chain's CDR3 is CASSREGLTGQPQHF. The DNA of the CDR3 is TGTGCCAGCAGCCGCGAGGGGCTCACAGGGCAGCCCCAGCATTTT.

This chain links TRBV14 with TRBJ1-1; D is unresolved. CDR1 and CDR2 from the germline V gene are SGHDN and FVKESK. The CDR3 consists of 14 residues. The V end lost 5 bases, the J end lost 4 bases, and 14 bases lay between the germline ends. The CDR3 DNA is TGTGCCAGCAGCTCGTTCTCCGGGATCACTGAAGCTTTCTTT. It is translated as CASSSFSGITEAFF.

There are many counts of this clonotype. This chain links TRBV11-2 with TRBJ2-2, with TRBD1 matching 7 bases. Trimming at V came to 5 bases and at J to 3 bases, leaving 6 bases not matched to a gene. CDR3 size: 15 residues. CDR1 is SGHAT and CDR2 is FQNNGV in the germline V gene. The CDR3 region has the DNA TGTGCCAGCAGCCCCGTCCAGGGGGACACCGGGGAGCTGTTTTTT. Its protein is CASSPVQGDTGELFF. The full variable domain, with the rest looked up from reference TRBV11-2 and TRBJ2-2, is EAGVAQSPRYKIIEKRQSVAFWCNPISGHATLYWYQQILGQGPKLLIQFQNNGVVDDSQLPKDRFSAERLKGVDSTLKIQPAKLEDSAVYLCASSPVQGDTGELFFGEGSRLTVL.

This clonotype was counted at least ten times. V is TRBV7-2 and J is TRBJ1-1; D might be TRBD1 (5 bases). Germline lookup yields CDR1 SGHTA and CDR2 FQGNSA. This CDR3 contains 15 residues. The V and J ends lost 3 bases and 2 bases respectively, with 13 bases between them. CDR3 in DNA: TGTGCCAGCAGCTTGTCTGGGGGAGGAAACACTGAAGCTTTCTTT. It encodes CASSLSGGGNTEAFF.